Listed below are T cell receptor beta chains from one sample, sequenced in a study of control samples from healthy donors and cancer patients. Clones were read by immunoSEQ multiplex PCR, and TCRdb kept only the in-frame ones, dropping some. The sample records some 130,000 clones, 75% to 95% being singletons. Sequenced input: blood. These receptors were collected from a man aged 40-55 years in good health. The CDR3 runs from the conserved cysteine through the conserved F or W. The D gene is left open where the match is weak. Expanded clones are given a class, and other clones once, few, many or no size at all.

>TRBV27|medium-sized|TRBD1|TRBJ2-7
TGTGCCAGCCAGGTGACAGGGGGATCCTACGAGCAGTACTTC
CASQVTGGSYEQYF
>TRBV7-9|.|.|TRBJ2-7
TGTGCCAGCAGCTTAGATGGGGGCGAGCAGTACTTC
CASSLDGGEQYF
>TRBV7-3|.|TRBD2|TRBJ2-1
TGTGCCAGCAGCCAAAGCGGGGGGGATTACAATGAGCAGTTCTTC
CASSQSGGDYNEQFF
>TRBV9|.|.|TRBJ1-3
TGTGCCAGCAGCGTAGCGGGCCAGAATGGAAACACCATATATTTT
CASSVAGQNGNTIYF
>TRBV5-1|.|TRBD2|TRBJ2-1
TGCGCCAGCAGCATAGCGGGGGTCAATGAGCAGTTCTTC
CASSIAGVNEQFF
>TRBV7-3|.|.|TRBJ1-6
TGTGCCAGCAGCTTAACGGCAGGGGTTAATTCACCCCTCCACTTT
CASSLTAGVNSPLHF
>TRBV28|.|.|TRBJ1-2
TGTGCCAGCAGTCCGGACTCGAGGGGCTACACCTTC
CASSPDSRGYTF
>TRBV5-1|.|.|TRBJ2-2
TGCGCCAGCAGCCTGTTTTTGGGACAAAACACCGGGGAGCTGTTTTTT
CASSLFLGQNTGELFF
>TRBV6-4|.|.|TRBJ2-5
TGTGCCAGCAGTTTCCTGCCGGGTAGTGGGACCCAGTACTTC
CASSFLPGSGTQYF
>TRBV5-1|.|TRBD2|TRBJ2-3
TGCGCCAGCAGCCCCAATAGCGGGGGGGTATCCACTAGCACAGATACGCAGTATTTT
CASSPNSGGVSTSTDTQYF
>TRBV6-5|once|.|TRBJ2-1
TGTGCCAGCAGGGTGACAGGAAACAATGAGCAGTTCTTC
CASRVTGNNEQFF
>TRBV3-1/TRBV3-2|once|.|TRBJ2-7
TGTGCCAGCAGCCAAGCAGGGGCCACGTACGAGCAGTACTTC
CASSQAGATYEQYF
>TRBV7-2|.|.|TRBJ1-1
TGTGCCAGCAGCTTGCGAACGAACACTGAAGCTTTCTTT
CASSLRTNTEAFF
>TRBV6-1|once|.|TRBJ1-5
TGTGCCAGCAGTGAAACTCAGCCCCAGCATTTT
CASSETQPQHF
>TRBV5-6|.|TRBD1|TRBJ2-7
TGTGCCAGCAGCTTTATGGGACAGGGGACCTACGAGCAGTACTTC
CASSFMGQGTYEQYF
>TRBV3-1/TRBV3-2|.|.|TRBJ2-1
TGTGCCAGCAGCCAAAGGGTGGCGGGGACGGAGCAGTTCTTC
CASSQRVAGTEQFF
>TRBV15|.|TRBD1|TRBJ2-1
TGTGCCACCAGCAGGCCCGGGGGGGGACAGGGGTCCCCCAATGAGCAGTTCTTC
CATSRPGGGQGSPNEQFF
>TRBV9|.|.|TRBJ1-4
TGTGCCAGCAGCGTAGGGGGGGAGAACGAAAAACTGTTTTTT
CASSVGGENEKLFF
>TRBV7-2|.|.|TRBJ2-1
TGTGCCAGCAGCTTAGGTGGAGGCGGGCAATATGAGCAGTTCTTC
CASSLGGGGQYEQFF
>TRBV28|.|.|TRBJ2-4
TGTGCCAGCAGTTTCAGGCATCTAGCCAAAAACATTCAGTACTTC
CASSFRHLAKNIQYF
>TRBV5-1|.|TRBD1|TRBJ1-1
TGCGCCAGCAGCTTGGCGGGACAGGGATCGTTGAACACTGAAGCTTTCTTT
CASSLAGQGSLNTEAFF
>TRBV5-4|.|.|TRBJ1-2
TGTGCCAGCAGCCTAAATCGGGGCCTTTATGGCTACACCTTC
CASSLNRGLYGYTF
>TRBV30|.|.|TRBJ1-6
TGTGCCTGGATGGCGGGATATAATTCACCCCTCCACTTT
CAWMAGYNSPLHF
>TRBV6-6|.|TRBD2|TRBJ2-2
TGTGCCAGCAGTTACGGGCGGGGGGGCGCCGGGGAGCTGTTTTTT
CASSYGRGGAGELFF
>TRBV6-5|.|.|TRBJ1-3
TGTGCCTGCGTAGAGCCCTCTGGAAACACCATATATTTT
CACVEPSGNTIYF
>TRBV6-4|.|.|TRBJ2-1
TGTGCCAGCAGTGACTCGTCTGTCAATGAGCAGTTCTTC
CASSDSSVNEQFF
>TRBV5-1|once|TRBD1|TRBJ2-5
TGCGCCAGCAGCTTAAACCTACGACAGGGCAAATTTCAAGAGACCCAGTACTTC
CASSLNLRQGKFQETQYF
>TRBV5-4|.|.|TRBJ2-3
TGTGCCAGCAGCTTGGTTTGGGCGGCGGATACGCAGTATTTT
CASSLVWAADTQYF
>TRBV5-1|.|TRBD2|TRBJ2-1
TGCGCCAGCAGCATTCGGGGGGGCCTCCTTTATTCGAATGAGCAGTTCTTC
CASSIRGGLLYSNEQFF
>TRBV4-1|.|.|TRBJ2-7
TGCGCCAGCAGCTCCAACTACGAGCAGTACTTC
CASSSNYEQYF
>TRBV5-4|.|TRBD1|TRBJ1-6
TGTGCCAGCAGCTTCGAGACAGGGGTTAATTCACCCCTCCACTTT
CASSFETGVNSPLHF
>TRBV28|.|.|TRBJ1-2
TGTGCCAGCAGTTTATTTGCCAGGTCCAGGGACTACACCTTC
CASSLFARSRDYTF
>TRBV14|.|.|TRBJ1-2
TGTGCCAGCAGCCCGACCGTACTAAATGGCTACACCTTC
CASSPTVLNGYTF
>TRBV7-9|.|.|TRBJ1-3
TGTGCCAGCAGCTTAGGGCCCTCGGGGGGAAACACCATATATTTT
CASSLGPSGGNTIYF
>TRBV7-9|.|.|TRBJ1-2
TGTGCCAGCAGCTTCACTGGGACCTATGGCTACACCTTC
CASSFTGTYGYTF
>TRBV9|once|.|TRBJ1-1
TGTGCCAGCAGCGTGGACCATACAGGGAACACTGAAGCTTTCTTT
CASSVDHTGNTEAFF
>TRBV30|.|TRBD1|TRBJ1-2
TGTGCCTGGGGGGACAGCCCTTTCTGGGATGGCTACACCTTC
CAWGDSPFWDGYTF
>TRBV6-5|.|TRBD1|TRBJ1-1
TGTGCCAGCAGGCGGACAGGGACGGGCACTGAAGCTTTCTTT
CASRRTGTGTEAFF
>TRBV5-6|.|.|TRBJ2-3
TGTGCCAGCACCCCCGAGGCAGGGAACACAGATACGCAGTATTTT
CASTPEAGNTDTQYF
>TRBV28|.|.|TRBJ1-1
TGTGCCAGCACCTGGGGAGCTGAAGCTTTCTTT
CASTWGAEAFF
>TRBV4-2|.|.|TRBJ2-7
TGTGCCAGCAGCCAAGATGGCCGGGACCTAGAGCAGTACTTC
CASSQDGRDLEQYF
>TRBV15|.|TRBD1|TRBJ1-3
TGTGCCACCAGCGACAGGGCCTCTGGAAACACCATATATTTT
CATSDRASGNTIYF
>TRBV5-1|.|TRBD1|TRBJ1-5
TGCGCCAGCAGCCTGGGAGGGACAGAATTTCAGCCCCAGCATTTT
CASSLGGTEFQPQHF
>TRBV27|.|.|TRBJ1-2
TGTGCCAGCAGTTTAGGGGGTTCGACAGTAAACTATGGCTACACCTTC
CASSLGGSTVNYGYTF
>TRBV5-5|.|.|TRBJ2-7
TGTGCCAGTTCGGAGCAACTCGAGCAGTACTTC
CASSEQLEQYF
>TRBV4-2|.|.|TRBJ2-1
TGTGCCAGCAGTCTCGTCTCCTACAATGAGCAGTTCTTC
CASSLVSYNEQFF
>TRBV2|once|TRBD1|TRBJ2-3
TGTGCCAGCAGTGAAGGGTCAGGGGGCCACATATTAACTAGCACAGATACGCAGTATTTT
CASSEGSGGHILTSTDTQYF
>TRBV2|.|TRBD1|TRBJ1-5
TGTGCCACCTCGCCGACAGGGCCTAATCAGCCCCAGCATTTT
CATSPTGPNQPQHF